The 30 T cell receptor beta chains presented below share a single source sample, sequenced in a study of T cell clonotyping in hematopoietic cell transplantation. Here immunoSEQ multiplex PCR was the method, and the copy in TCRdb shows in-frame clones only, minus some. The table lists about 8,000 clones, more than 80% of them singletons. This specimen consisted of peripheral blood mononuclear cells, obtained 180 days after allogeneic stem cell transplant. The receptors here all came from a female patient in her 50s who had an allogeneic stem cell transplant from an unrelated donor, so the T cells may come from the graft donor. Some clones in this sample may be carry-over from other donors' samples.

V and J are TRBV7-2 and TRBJ1-2; D gene unclear. From germline, CDR1 is SGHTA and CDR2 FQGNSA. V gave up 2 bases and J gave up 3 bases, with 16 bases separating them. CDR3 length: 16 residues. The chain's CDR3 is CASSLSSNPVDYGYTF. The DNA for the CDR3 is TGTGCCAGCAGCTTATCGTCCAATCCAGTGGACTATGGCTACACCTTC. Full variable domain (outside the CDR3, taken from reference TRBV7-2 and TRBJ1-2): GAGVSQSPSNKVTEKGKDVELRCDPISGHTALYWYRQSLGQGLEFLIYFQGNSAPDKSGLPSDRFSAERTGGSVSTLTIQRTQQEDSAVYLCASSLSSNPVDYGYTFGSGTRLTVV.

This clone appeared once. The V and J genes are TRBV28 and TRBJ2-3, with 10 bases identical to TRBD2. Germline V gene data show CDR1 as MDHEN and CDR2 as SYDVKM. The J segment lost 5 bases and the V segment lost 7 bases, leaving 12 bases of the junction unmatched. This CDR3 contains 16 residues. The CDR3 spells CASTGAGGPEGDTQYF. CDR3 nucleotides: TGTGCCAGCACGGGAGCGGGAGGGCCCGAGGGAGATACGCAGTATTTT.

This chain links TRBV13 with TRBJ1-5; TRBD1 matches at 7 bases. The CDR3 length is 13 residues. The germline V gene encodes CDR1 PRHDT and CDR2 FYEKMQ (reference sequence). J lost 7 bases, V lost 2 bases, and 2 bases had no gene match. CDR3 DNA: TGTGCCAGCAGCTTAAGACAGGGCCAGCCCCAGCATTTT. Protein: CASSLRQGQPQHF.

In its sample, this clone was seen a few times. The V call is TRBV7-9, the J call TRBJ2-3, with D unclear. V was pared by 5 bases and J by 6 bases, with 9 bases between. Germline V gives CDR1 SEHNR, CDR2 FQNEAQ (reference sequence). This CDR3 has 12 amino acids. CDR3 nucleotide sequence: TGTGCCAGCAGCCCGACGGAGGATACGCAGTATTTT. It encodes CASSPTEDTQYF.

V is TRBV2 and J is TRBJ1-1, with 7 bases matching TRBD1. The CDR3 sequence is 15 residues long. The germline V gene has CDR1 SNHLY and CDR2 FYNNEI. The J segment lost 1 base and the V segment lost 4 bases, leaving 6 bases of the junction unmatched. The CDR3 here is CASSARGAPNTEAFF. CDR3 nucleotide sequence: TGTGCCAGCAGTGCCAGGGGGGCCCCGAACACTGAAGCTTTCTTT.

The CDR3 nucleotides read TGTGCCAGTAGTCGGGGGGACAGGGCATCAGATCAGCCCCAGCATTTT. Encoded protein: CASSRGDRASDQPQHF. The chain couples TRBV19 to TRBJ1-5, with 9 bases fitting TRBD1. Germline V CDR1 and CDR2: LNHDA, SQIVND (reference sequence). With 5 bases clipped from V and 5 bases from J, the junction kept 10 bases outside the gene matches. This CDR3 region has 16 residues.

This clone has only a few counts. The chain combines TRBV10-3 with TRBJ2-2; D might be TRBD2 (6 bases). CDR1 is ENHRY, CDR2 SYGVKD, per germline. The germline V and J ends were trimmed by 7 bases and 3 bases, with 12 bases remaining between them. This CDR3 has 14 residues. CDR3 protein: CAITAIADTGELFF. DNA for the CDR3: TGTGCCATCACCGCCATAGCGGACACCGGGGAGCTGTTTTTT.

The chain couples TRBV6-6 to TRBJ2-7, with 7 bases that match TRBD1. Germline assignment: CDR1 MNHNY and CDR2 SVGAGI (reference sequence). The CDR3 runs 15 residues. Trimming at V came to 0 bases and at J to 7 bases, leaving 9 bases not matched to a gene. CDR3 bases: TGTGCCAGCAGTTACTCGGGCAGGGGGTCTCGGGAGCAGTACTTC. As protein: CASSYSGRGSREQYF.

The V gene is TRBV30, the J gene TRBJ1-2; D possibly corresponds to TRBD1 (5 bases). The germline V and J ends were trimmed by 4 bases and 4 bases, with 10 bases remaining between them. Germline V CDR1 and CDR2: GTSNPN, SVGIG (reference sequence). This CDR3 region has 12 residues. CDR3 DNA: TGTGCCTGGACGACAGATATCTATGGCTACACCTTC. It translates to CAWTTDIYGYTF.

The V gene is TRBV6-4, the J gene TRBJ2-6; the D gene is possibly TRBD1 (5 bases). The V end lost 2 bases, the J end lost 0 bases, and 8 bases lay between the germline ends. This CDR3 region has 16 residues. In germline, CDR1 is MRHNA, CDR2 SNTAGT. The CDR3 here is CASSDVDTSGANVLTF. In DNA, the CDR3 is TGTGCCAGCAGTGACGTGGACACCTCTGGGGCCAACGTCCTGACTTTC.

V gene TRBV19 combines with J gene TRBJ2-5; D possibly uses TRBD1 or TRBD2 (5 bases each). Germline V gene data show CDR1 as LNHDA and CDR2 as SQIVND (reference sequence). The CDR3 runs to 14 residues. Deletions cut 8 bases from V and 4 bases from J, with 17 bases between. The CDR3 DNA reads as TGTGCCAGTGAGGGGCCCGGGAACGGAGAGACCCAGTACTTC. Translating gives CASEGPGNGETQYF.

V is TRBV29-1 and J is TRBJ1-2; D unresolved. Trimming left V 7 bases short and J 3 bases short, with 15 bases between. Looked up from germline, CDR1 is SQVTM and CDR2 is ANQGSEA. This CDR3 has 13 amino acids. CDR3 residues: CSALLGDYYGYTF. The CDR3 nucleotides are TGCAGCGCCCTACTTGGGGATTACTATGGCTACACCTTC.

The V gene is TRBV5-6, the J gene TRBJ2-3; 8 nucleotides align to TRBD1. The CDR3 contains 15 residues. The ends lost 2 bases at V and 4 bases at J; junction bases unmatched: 6. Germline lookup yields CDR1 SGHDT and CDR2 YYEEEE. In DNA, the CDR3 is TGTGCCAGCAGCTTCCAGGGGGCGTATCCAGATACGCAGTATTTT. Residues: CASSFQGAYPDTQYF.

The chain couples TRBV2 to TRBJ2-7; D gene uncertain. In germline, CDR1 is SNHLY, CDR2 FYNNEI. V shed 5 bases and J shed 2 bases, with 7 bases lying between them. CDR3 length: 12 amino acids. The CDR3: CASSPDPYEQYF. CDR3 DNA sequence: TGTGCCAGCAGTCCAGACCCCTACGAGCAGTACTTC.

The chain uses TRBV5-6 and TRBJ2-2, with D maybe TRBD2 (6 bases). V lost 3 bases and J lost 4, with 13 bases in between. Germline CDR1 is SGHDT and CDR2 is YYEEEE. CDR3 size: 15 residues. The CDR3 loop reads CASSWGDLGTGELFF. In nucleotides, the CDR3 is TGTGCCAGCAGCTGGGGGGACCTAGGCACCGGGGAGCTGTTTTTT.

This chain connects TRBV7-3 to TRBJ2-5; D is perhaps TRBD1 or TRBD2 (5 bases each). V lost 2 bases and J 5 bases, leaving 12 bases between the germline ends. CDR1 SGHTA and CDR2 FQGTGA come from the germline V gene. The CDR3 runs to 14 residues. CDR3 region: CASSLFGGRETQYF. CDR3 nucleotides: TGTGCCAGCAGCTTATTTGGGGGACGGGAGACCCAGTACTTC.

Points on this clone: Since a much larger clone is just one base distant, this may be a read error. Other DNA sequences in this sample translate to the same CDR3. The chain employs TRBV19 and TRBJ2-1, with 13 bases lining up with TRBD2. V dropped 3 bases and J dropped 4; count of bases not matched to a gene: 0. Per the germline V gene, CDR1 is LNHDA and CDR2 is SQIVND (reference sequence). The CDR3 covers 15 residues. DNA for the CDR3: TGTGCCAGTAGTATGACTAGCGGGGGGTACAATGAGCAGTTCTTC. This encodes CASSMTSGGYNEQFF.

This clone was picked up one time. The chain carries TRBV15 and TRBJ2-1; D is ambiguous. Trimming took off 3 bases at V and 11 bases at J, with 11 bases between the two ends. CDR3 length: 12 residues. Germline assignment: CDR1 LNHNV and CDR2 YYDKDF (reference sequence). CDR3 sequence reads: CATSSGDWKQFF. CDR3 DNA: TGTGCCACCAGCAGTGGGGATTGGAAGCAGTTCTTC.

V and J are TRBV4-1 and TRBJ1-6, with TRBD1 identical over 9 bases. The CDR3 loop spans 15 amino acids. The germline V gene has CDR1 MGHRA and CDR2 YSYEKL. With V trimmed by 3 bases and J by 9 bases, 6 bases remained unmatched. The CDR3 bases are TGCGCCAGCAGCCAGTGGACAGGGGAAGGTTCACCCCTCCACTTT. This sequence encodes CASSQWTGEGSPLHF.

The V call is TRBV2, the J call TRBJ1-4, with 9 bases lining up with TRBD1. J was trimmed by 6 bases and V by 7 bases; bases with no gene match: 6. Germline V CDR1 and CDR2: SNHLY, FYNNEI. CDR3 length: 14 amino acids. The CDR3 DNA reads TGTGCCAGCACCCAGGACAGGGGACATGAAAAACTGTTTTTT. Translated: CASTQDRGHEKLFF.

The chain combines TRBV6-8 with TRBJ1-5, with D uncertain. Germline V gene lookup returns CDR1 MNHGY and CDR2 SAAAGT. V shed 8 bases and J shed 15 bases, with 11 bases lying between them. The CDR3 is 9 amino acids. CDR3 region: CASQKGTHF. In DNA, the CDR3 is TGTGCCAGCCAAAAGGGCACGCATTTT.

The V and J genes are TRBV4-1 and TRBJ1-1; D might be TRBD1 (6 bases). Germline assignment: CDR1 MGHRA and CDR2 YSYEKL. The CDR3 is 18 residues long. V lost 5 bases to trimming and J lost 0 bases, with 22 bases between them. In DNA, the CDR3 is TGCGCCAGCAGCAACCGACTGGGGAGAAACAGGGTGAACACTGAAGCTTTCTTT. Translating it yields CASSNRLGRNRVNTEAFF.

The chain employs TRBV7-9 and TRBJ2-7; perhaps TRBD2 as D (7 bases). Trimming left V 3 bases short and J 2 bases short, with 17 bases between. This CDR3 is built from 16 residues. Germline V gene data show CDR1 as SEHNR and CDR2 as FQNEAQ (reference sequence). The CDR3 sequence is CASSFEGGGAPYEQYF. DNA of the CDR3: TGTGCCAGCAGCTTCGAGGGCGGGGGCGCACCCTACGAGCAGTACTTC.

The V call is TRBV5-4, the J call TRBJ2-7; maybe TRBD2 (6 bases). Germline V gene sequence: CDR1 SGHNT, CDR2 YYREEE (reference sequence). Between the trimmed V and J ends, which lost 2 bases and 7 bases, there was a span of 22 bases. The CDR3 contains 16 residues. This chain's CDR3 is CASSFPGGRGTLEQYF. CDR3 sequence (DNA): TGTGCCAGCAGCTTCCCCGGGGGACGGGGTACGTTGGAGCAGTACTTC. Complete variable domain (other parts from reference TRBV5-4 and TRBJ2-7): ETGVTQSPTHLIKTRGQQVTLRCSSQSGHNTVSWYQQALGQGPQFIFQYYREEENGRGNFPPRFSGLQFPNYSSELNVNALELDDSALYLCASSFPGGRGTLEQYFGPGTRLTVT.

This clone was detected only a few times. The chain has TRBV27 and TRBJ1-1, with D possibly being TRBD1 (5 bases). CDR3 length: 13 amino acids. V lost 2 bases and J lost 3, with 7 bases in between. Germline CDR1 is MNHEY and CDR2 is SMNVEV (reference sequence). This CDR3 reads CASSLQGYTEAFF. CDR3 in DNA: TGTGCCAGCAGTTTACAGGGTTACACTGAAGCTTTCTTT.

The chain employs TRBV9 and TRBJ2-1; possibly TRBD1 or TRBD2 for D (6 bases each). The CDR3 spans 16 residues. Germline V CDR1 and CDR2: SGDLS, YYNGEE. V was cut by 1 base and J by 9 bases, with 20 bases left in between. The CDR3 bases are TGTGCCAGCAGCGTATTGGGGACGGGGGCCCTCGGTGAGCAGTTCTTC. Its protein is CASSVLGTGALGEQFF.

This clone has a handful of counts. The chain joins TRBV29-1 to TRBJ2-2, with TRBD2 identical over 8 bases. In germline, CDR1 is SQVTM, CDR2 ANQGSEA. Unmatched junction bases numbered 4, after V lost 4 bases and J lost 6 bases. CDR3 size: 13 residues. CDR3 in amino acids: CSVGREVAGELFF. The CDR3 nucleotides are TGCAGCGTTGGGCGGGAGGTTGCCGGGGAGCTGTTTTTT.

The chain is built from TRBV6-1 and TRBJ1-5, with D unclear. Trimming left V 10 bases short and J 6 bases short, with 22 bases between. The CDR3 has 15 residues. Per the germline V gene, CDR1 is MNHNS and CDR2 is SASEGT. As DNA, the CDR3 is TGTGCCACCGCAACCAACAACTACGATATTCAGCCCCAGCATTTT. Translation: CATATNNYDIQPQHF.

This clone appeared a few times. The gene calls are TRBV28 and TRBJ1-2; D not resolved. Germline loops: CDR1 MDHEN, CDR2 SYDVKM. This CDR3 contains 11 residues. V lost 7 bases, J lost 8 bases, and 11 bases lay in between. For the CDR3, the DNA is TGTGCCAGCAATTCCCGGGGAGGCTACACCTTC. It encodes CASNSRGGYTF.

The chain couples TRBV6-6 to TRBJ1-2, with 8 bases lining up with TRBD1. With V trimmed by 6 bases and J by 8 bases, 5 bases remained unmatched. The CDR3 totals 12 residues. Germline V CDR1 and CDR2: MNHNY, SVGAGI (reference sequence). The CDR3 reads CASRTNRGGYTF. In nucleotides, the CDR3 is TGTGCCAGCAGAACAAACAGGGGGGGCTACACCTTC.